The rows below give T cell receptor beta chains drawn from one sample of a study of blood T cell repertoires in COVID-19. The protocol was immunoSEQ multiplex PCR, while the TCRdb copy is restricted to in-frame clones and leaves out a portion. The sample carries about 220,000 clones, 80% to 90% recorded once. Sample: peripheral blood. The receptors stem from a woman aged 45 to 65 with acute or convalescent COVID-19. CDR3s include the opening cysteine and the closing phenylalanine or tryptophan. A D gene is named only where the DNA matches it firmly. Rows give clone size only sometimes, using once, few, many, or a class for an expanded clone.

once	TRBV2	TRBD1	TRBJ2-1	CASSAQGVDEQFF	TGTGCCAGCAGTGCCCAGGGGGTCGATGAGCAGTTCTTC
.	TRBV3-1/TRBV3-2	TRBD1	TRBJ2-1	CASSLGQGANEQFF	TGTGCCAGCAGCCTGGGACAGGGGGCCAATGAGCAGTTCTTC
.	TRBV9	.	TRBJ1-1	CASSVQDTEAFF	TGTGCCAGCAGCGTTCAGGACACTGAAGCTTTCTTT
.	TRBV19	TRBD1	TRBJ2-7	CASREFGTGSSYEQYF	TGTGCCAGTAGAGAATTCGGGACAGGGTCCTCCTACGAGCAGTACTTC
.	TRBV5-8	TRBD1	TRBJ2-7	CASSLVGTGAYEQYF	TGTGCCAGCAGCTTGGTAGGGACAGGGGCCTACGAGCAGTACTTC
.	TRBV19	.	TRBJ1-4	CASSMRRGLDEKLFF	TGTGCCAGTAGTATGCGGAGGGGATTGGATGAAAAACTGTTTTTT
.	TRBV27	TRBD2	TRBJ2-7	CASRGTSGNPLTGYEQYF	TGTGCCAGCAGGGGGACTAGCGGGAATCCTTTGACGGGGTACGAGCAGTACTTC
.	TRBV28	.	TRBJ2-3	CASTPLVPRTDTQYF	TGTGCCAGCACCCCCTTAGTCCCACGCACAGATACGCAGTATTTT
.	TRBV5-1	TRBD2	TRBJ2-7	CASSFAAGTYEQYF	TGCGCCAGCAGCTTCGCAGCGGGGACCTACGAGCAGTACTTC
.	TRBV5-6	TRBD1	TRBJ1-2	CASSSYRGGSYGYTF	TGTGCCAGCAGCAGCTACAGGGGTGGATCCTATGGCTACACCTTC
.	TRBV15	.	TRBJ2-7	CATSREADTYEQYF	TGTGCCACCAGCAGAGAGGCGGACACCTACGAGCAGTACTTC
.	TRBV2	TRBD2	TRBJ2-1	CASRGTSGAYNEQFF	TGTGCCAGCAGGGGGACTAGCGGGGCCTACAATGAGCAGTTCTTC
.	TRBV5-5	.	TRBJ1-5	CASSPSSSRVNQPQHF	TGTGCCAGCAGCCCTTCATCCAGTCGGGTAAATCAGCCCCAGCATTTT
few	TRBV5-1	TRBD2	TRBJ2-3	CASSLMPSGRDTQYF	TGCGCCAGCAGCTTGATGCCTAGCGGGAGGGATACGCAGTATTTT
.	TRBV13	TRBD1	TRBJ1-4	CASSKDRGLEKLFF	TGTGCCAGCAGCAAGGACAGGGGGCTTGAAAAACTGTTTTTT
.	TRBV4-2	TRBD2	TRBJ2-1	CASSQGYSGNYNEQFF	TGTGCCAGCAGCCAAGGGTATAGCGGGAACTACAATGAGCAGTTCTTC
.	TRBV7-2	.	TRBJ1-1	CASSLAQGQGGAFF	TGTGCCAGCAGCTTAGCGCAGGGGCAGGGTGGGGCTTTCTTT
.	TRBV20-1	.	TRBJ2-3	CSARGLGTQYF	TGCAGTGCTAGGGGTCTCGGGACGCAGTATTTT
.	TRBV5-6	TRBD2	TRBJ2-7	CASTTLGTTREQYF	TGTGCCAGCACCACACTGGGGACTACGAGGGAGCAGTACTTC
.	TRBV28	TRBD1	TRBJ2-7	CASTYGTAYEQYF	TGTGCCAGCACCTACGGGACAGCTTACGAGCAGTACTTC
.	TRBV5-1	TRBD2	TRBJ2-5	CASSLASGSLETQYF	TGCGCCAGCAGCTTGGCTAGCGGGAGCTTAGAGACCCAGTACTTC
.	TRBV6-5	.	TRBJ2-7	CASSYDSYSEQYF	TGTGCCAGCAGTTACGACAGCTATAGCGAGCAGTACTTC
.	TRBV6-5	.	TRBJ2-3	CASRGRAPDTQYF	TGTGCCAGCAGGGGCAGGGCCCCAGATACGCAGTATTTT
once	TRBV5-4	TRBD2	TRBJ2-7	CASSPGGIASGSYEQYF	TGTGCCAGCAGCCCTGGAGGGATTGCTAGCGGGAGCTACGAGCAGTACTTC
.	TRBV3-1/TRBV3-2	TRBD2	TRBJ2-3	CASSPTSGREDTQYF	TGTGCCAGCAGCCCGACTAGCGGGAGGGAAGATACGCAGTATTTT
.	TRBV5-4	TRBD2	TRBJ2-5	CASRAGTSGRVQETQYF	TGTGCCAGCAGGGCCGGGACTAGCGGGAGGGTCCAAGAGACCCAGTACTTC
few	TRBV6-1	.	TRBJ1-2	CASSETGLGYGYTF	TGTGCCAGCAGTGAAACAGGGCTGGGCTATGGCTACACCTTC
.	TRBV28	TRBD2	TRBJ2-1	CASSLSASGHNEQFF	TGTGCCAGCTCCCTCAGTGCTAGCGGACACAATGAGCAGTTCTTC
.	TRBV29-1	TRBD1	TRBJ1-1	CSVEVGGTGPEAFF	TGCAGCGTTGAAGTGGGGGGGACAGGGCCTGAAGCTTTCTTT
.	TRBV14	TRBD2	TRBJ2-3	CASSQDLGLAQYF	TGTGCCAGCAGCCAAGATCTCGGACTAGCGCAGTATTTT
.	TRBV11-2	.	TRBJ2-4	CASSLGGSAKNIQYF	TGTGCCAGCAGCTTAGGTGGCTCGGCCAAAAACATTCAGTACTTC
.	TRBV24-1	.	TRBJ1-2	CATSDSGRNYGYTF	TGTGCCACCAGTGATTCGGGGAGGAACTATGGCTACACCTTC
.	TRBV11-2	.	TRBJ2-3	CASARGADRFTDTQYF	TGTGCCAGCGCCCGAGGAGCCGACCGTTTCACAGATACGCAGTATTTT
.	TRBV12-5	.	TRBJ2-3	CASGFSHTDTQYF	TGTGCTAGTGGTTTTTCCCACACAGATACGCAGTATTTT
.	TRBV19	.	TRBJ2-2	CASSMGQGTRELFF	TGTGCCAGTAGTATGGGGCAGGGAACCAGGGAGCTGTTTTTT
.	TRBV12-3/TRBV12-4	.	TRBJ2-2	CASSKGLGELFF	TGTGCCAGCAGCAAGGGGTTGGGGGAGCTGTTTTTT
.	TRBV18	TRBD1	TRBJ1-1	CASSPPSGGRDSTEAFF	TGTGCCAGCTCACCACCGTCCGGGGGAAGGGACAGCACTGAAGCTTTCTTT
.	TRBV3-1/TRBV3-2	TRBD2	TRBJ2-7	CASSPPVQRGFYEQYF	TGTGCCAGCAGCCCGCCGGTCCAGCGGGGGTTCTACGAGCAGTACTTC
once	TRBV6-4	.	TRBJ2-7	CARLKTATIVVGSYEQYF	TGTGCCAGGTTAAAGACAGCGACGATTGTGGTGGGCTCCTACGAGCAGTACTTC
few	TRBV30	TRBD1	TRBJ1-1	CAYMTGDTEAFF	TGTGCCTACATGACAGGGGACACTGAAGCTTTCTTT
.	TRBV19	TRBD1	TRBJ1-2	CASENRGDGYGYTF	TGTGCCAGTGAGAACAGGGGAGATGGCTATGGCTACACCTTC
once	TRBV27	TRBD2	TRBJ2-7	CASSSVAGGSYEQYF	TGTGCCAGCAGTTCAGTCGCGGGGGGCTCCTACGAGCAGTACTTC
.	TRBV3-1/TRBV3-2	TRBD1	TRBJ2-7	CASSHQAGTGIDEQYF	TGTGCCAGCAGCCACCAAGCCGGGACAGGGATAGACGAGCAGTACTTC
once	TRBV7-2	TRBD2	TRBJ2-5	CASSWGLARETQYF	TGTGCCAGCAGCTGGGGACTAGCCCGCGAGACCCAGTACTTC
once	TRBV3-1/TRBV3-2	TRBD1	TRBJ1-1	CASSRGQGALDTEAFF	TGTGCCAGCAGTCGCGGACAGGGGGCTTTGGACACTGAAGCTTTCTTT
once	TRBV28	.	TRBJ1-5	CASSSTGFNQPQHF	TGTGCCAGCAGTTCCACAGGGTTCAATCAGCCCCAGCATTTT
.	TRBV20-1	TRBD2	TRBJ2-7	CSASTGLAEYEQYF	TGCAGTGCTAGTACCGGACTAGCGGAGTACGAGCAGTACTTC
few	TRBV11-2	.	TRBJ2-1	CASSLRLTGDNEQFF	TGTGCCAGCAGCTTACGGTTGACGGGGGACAATGAGCAGTTCTTC
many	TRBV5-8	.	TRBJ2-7	CASSPPGTYEQYF	TGTGCCAGCAGCCCGCCGGGAACCTACGAGCAGTACTTC
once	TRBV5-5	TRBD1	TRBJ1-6	CASSLLDRGDIPLHF	TGTGCCAGCAGCCTACTGGACAGGGGGGACATACCCCTCCACTTT
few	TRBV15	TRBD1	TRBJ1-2	CATSSNRGLNYGYTF	TGTGCCACCAGCTCCAACAGGGGGCTGAACTATGGCTACACCTTC
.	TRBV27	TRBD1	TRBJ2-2	CVSKGTGGSTGELFF	TGTGTATCAAAGGGGACAGGGGGCTCTACCGGGGAGCTGTTTTTT
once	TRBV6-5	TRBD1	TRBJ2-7	CASTRTGTSYEQYF	TGTGCCAGCACACGGACAGGGACCTCCTACGAGCAGTACTTC
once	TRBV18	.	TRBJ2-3	CASSPGSPRVDTQYF	TGTGCCAGCTCACCGGGCAGCCCCCGTGTGGATACGCAGTATTTT